This T cell receptor beta chain was captured by sequencing in a study of Graves' ophthalmopathy and Graves' hyperthyroidism. Overall study context: The authors collected peripheral blood at initial diagnosis, before any treatment.

Amplification targeted the TCR beta CDR3 regions, with RNA transcripts as the source material. First-round RT-PCR with HTBI primers preceded a second-round multiplex PCR. TCRdb re-called the multiplex PCR reads through MiXCR, storing one row per CDR3 protein. The table lists 740,000 or so distinct CDR3 sequences, 40% of them singletons. The CDR3 is 12 residues long. Trimming removed 3 bases at V and 10 bases at J, with 15 bases between. The germline CDR1 and CDR2 sequences are DFQATT and SNEGSKA (reference sequence). This clonotype was picked up a small number of times. Under 3 months in duration, the ophthalmopathy in affected donors had moderate-to-severe activity, CAS ≥3 and NOSPECS ≥4.

This chain links TRBV20-1 with TRBJ1-1; D is perhaps TRBD1 (5 bases). Material: peripheral blood. The source of this sequence is an adult man with Graves' ophthalmopathy. The DNA of the CDR3 is TGCAGTGCTAGGAAGGGGCAGGGCGGAGCTTTCTTT. Its protein is CSARKGQGGAFF.